This T cell receptor beta chain appears in the sequencing data of a study of blood T cell repertoires in COVID-19. Looked up from germline, CDR1 is SGHTA and CDR2 is FQGNSA. CDR3 size: 15 residues. The V gene end was trimmed by 1 base and the J gene end by 6 bases; junction bases not matched to a gene: 1. Each recovered donor of Cohort 3 presented with two negative PCRs, clearance, or symptom resolution. The assay was immunoSEQ multiplex PCR, and TCRdb's table has in-frame clones only and misses some. Of 200,000 to 250,000 clones in the sample, more than 80% were seen once. The chain employs TRBV7-2 and TRBJ1-6, with 9 bases fitting TRBD1. The source of this sequence is a man aged 30 to 45 who had recovered from COVID-19. Input material: PBMCs or T cells enriched from blood (not recorded which). DNA of the CDR3: TGTGCCAGCAGCTTAGACAGGGGGCCTAATTCACCCCTCCACTTT. This encodes CASSLDRGPNSPLHF.